This TCR beta chain came from a study of CD8 T cells in ankylosing spondylitis. This clonotype was detected many times. The CDR3 is 15 residues long. Per germline, CDR1 KGHSH and CDR2 LQKENI. Trimming stripped 0 bases from V and 7 bases from J, with 12 bases between. TCRdb passed the 5' RACE reads through MiXCR, listing each CDR3 protein once. The sample consists of about 140,000 distinct CDR3 sequences, roughly 8% of them appearing once. The genes are TRBV18 and TRBJ1-4; tentative D call: TRBD1 (6 bases). The receptor's source is a male donor with ankylosing spondylitis. Sequenced input: synovial fluid, either unsorted or a sorted T cell fraction (not recorded which). CDR3 sequence: CASSPPGGRSEKLFF. The CDR3 DNA reads as TGTGCCAGCTCACCACCGGGGGGGCGCAGTGAAAAACTGTTTTTT.